These T cell receptor beta chains were read from a single sample in a study of Ad26.COV2.S vaccination and SARS-CoV-2 variants. Assay: immunoSEQ multiplex PCR; the TCRdb copy retains only in-frame clones and omits some. The sample comprises 400,000 to 450,000 clones, about 93% of which are singletons, and 10% to 15% rests with the top ten. This specimen consisted of peripheral blood, obtained in a trial of Ad26.COV2.S vaccine versus placebo. All receptors come from a person aged 18 to 59 who received the Ad26.COV2.S COVID-19 vaccine or a placebo. Both conserved end residues are part of each CDR3. A D gene is named only where the DNA matches it firmly. Clone sizes are given selectively: once, few, many, or a class where the clone is expanded.

V	D	length	J	size	CDR3	DNA
TRBV29-1	.	12	TRBJ1-4	.	CSVARANEKLFF	TGCAGCGTTGCCCGAGCTAATGAAAAACTGTTTTTT
TRBV7-9	.	12	TRBJ2-1	.	CASSLADNEQFF	TGTGCCAGCAGCTTAGCTGACAATGAGCAGTTCTTC
TRBV11-2	.	13	TRBJ1-4	.	CASSPRLNEKLFF	TGTGCCAGCAGCCCTCGGCTCAATGAAAAACTGTTTTTT
TRBV19	.	16	TRBJ1-2	.	CASIKDSGGSNYGYTF	TGTGCCAGTATTAAGGACAGTGGTGGTAGTAACTATGGCTACACCTTC
TRBV4-3	TRBD1	15	TRBJ1-2	.	CASSQAPDRVGGYTF	TGCGCCAGCAGCCAAGCCCCGGACAGGGTCGGTGGCTACACCTTC
TRBV6-5	.	14	TRBJ1-2	once	CASSYSIANYGYTF	TGTGCCAGCAGTTACTCGATAGCTAACTATGGCTACACCTTC
TRBV7-2	.	14	TRBJ1-1	.	CASSLRSSPVEAFF	TGTGCCAGCAGCTTAAGGTCCTCCCCGGTAGAAGCTTTCTTT
TRBV6-6	TRBD2	16	TRBJ2-7	.	CASSPTSGRAAYEQYF	TGTGCCAGCAGTCCAACTAGCGGGAGGGCCGCATACGAGCAGTACTTC
TRBV21-1	.	12	TRBJ2-1	.	CASSKAGNEQFF	TGTGCCAGCAGCAAAGCCGGCAATGAGCAGTTCTTC
TRBV18	.	12	TRBJ1-2	.	CASSPKGIGYTF	TGTGCCAGCTCACCCAAGGGTATTGGCTACACCTTC
TRBV10-3	.	13	TRBJ2-2	.	CAINPGTTGELFF	TGTGCCATCAACCCCGGGACCACCGGGGAGCTGTTTTTT
TRBV10-3	.	13	TRBJ1-2	.	CAISGDTINGYTF	TGTGCCATCAGTGGGGACACGATAAACGGCTACACCTTC
TRBV6-1	TRBD1	20	TRBJ2-2	.	CASSEIFTGGPSTNTGELFF	TGTGCCAGCAGTGAGATTTTCACAGGGGGTCCCTCCACGAACACCGGGGAGCTGTTTTTT
TRBV14	.	18	TRBJ2-1	.	CASSQVRSQGITGNEQFF	TGTGCCAGCAGCCAAGTCAGGTCACAGGGTATAACGGGCAATGAGCAGTTCTTC
TRBV7-9	.	14	TRBJ1-1	once	CASSLLAGVTEAFF	TGTGCCAGCAGCTTATTGGCTGGGGTGACTGAAGCTTTCTTT
TRBV7-2	.	17	TRBJ1-3	.	CASSYRSTGLSGNTIYF	TGTGCCAGCAGCTATCGATCGACAGGCCTCTCTGGAAACACCATATATTTT
TRBV6-5	.	13	TRBJ1-6	.	CASREVGNSPLHF	TGTGCCAGCAGGGAGGTGGGTAATTCACCCCTCCACTTT
TRBV18	TRBD1	14	TRBJ2-7	.	CASSPPTGNYEQYF	TGTGCCAGCTCACCACCGACAGGGAACTACGAGCAGTACTTC
TRBV12-3/TRBV12-4	.	10	TRBJ2-5	.	CASKGETQYF	TGTGCCAGCAAAGGGGAGACCCAGTACTTC
TRBV9	.	16	TRBJ2-1	.	CASSVTKGTPDVEQFF	TGTGCCAGCAGCGTCACAAAGGGGACACCCGACGTTGAGCAGTTCTTC
TRBV4-2	TRBD2	18	TRBJ2-3	.	CASSPKPRTSGSTDTQYF	TGTGCCAGCAGCCCAAAACCCAGGACTAGCGGGAGCACAGATACGCAGTATTTT
TRBV5-4	TRBD1	13	TRBJ2-2	.	CASSLQGAGELFF	TGTGCCAGCAGCCTCCAGGGGGCCGGGGAGCTGTTTTTT
TRBV4-3	TRBD1	14	TRBJ1-1	.	CASSQDTGGPEAFF	TGCGCCAGCAGCCAAGATACAGGGGGCCCTGAAGCTTTCTTT
TRBV9	.	14	TRBJ2-5	.	CASSVAQSGETQYF	TGTGCCAGCAGCGTAGCCCAGAGTGGGGAGACCCAGTACTTC
TRBV6-5	.	11	TRBJ1-2	.	CASRVGDGYTF	TGTGCCAGCAGGGTTGGGGATGGCTACACCTTC
TRBV18	.	14	TRBJ1-2	.	CASSPGQTNYGYTF	TGTGCCAGCTCACCGGGGCAGACTAACTATGGCTACACCTTC
TRBV27	.	14	TRBJ1-4	.	CASSPQTTNEKLFF	TGTGCCAGCAGTCCTCAGACAACTAATGAAAAACTGTTTTTT
TRBV3-1/TRBV3-2	.	14	TRBJ1-1	.	CASSQTDRNTEAFF	TGTGCCAGCAGCCAGACGGACAGGAACACTGAAGCTTTCTTT
TRBV5-5	.	16	TRBJ2-3	.	CASSSLRGMKTDTQYF	TGTGCCAGCAGCTCTTTGAGGGGGATGAAAACAGATACGCAGTATTTT